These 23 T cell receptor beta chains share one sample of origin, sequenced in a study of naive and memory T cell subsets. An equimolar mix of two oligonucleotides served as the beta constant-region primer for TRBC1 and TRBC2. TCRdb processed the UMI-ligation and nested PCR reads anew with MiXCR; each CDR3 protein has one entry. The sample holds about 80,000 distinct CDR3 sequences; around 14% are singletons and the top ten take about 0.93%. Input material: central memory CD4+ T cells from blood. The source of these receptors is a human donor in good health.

The CDR3 nucleotides read TGCGCCAGCAGCCAAGCACTGGGTAATGACTATGGCTACACCTTC. Translating gives CASSQALGNDYGYTF. J is TRBJ1-2 and V is TRBV4-3; no clear D. The ends were cut back, 1 base at V and 3 bases at J, with 12 bases in the middle. Germline V gives CDR1 LGHNA, CDR2 YSLEER. The CDR3 covers 15 residues.

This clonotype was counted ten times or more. This chain's CDR3 is CASSYGQNTEAFF. Written as DNA, the CDR3 is TGTGCCAGCAGTTACGGACAGAACACTGAAGCTTTCTTT. This chain connects TRBV6-5 to TRBJ1-1; D perhaps matches TRBD1 (5 bases). Deletions cut 2 bases from V and 1 base from J, with 5 bases between. Germline V gene lookup returns CDR1 MNHEY and CDR2 SVGAGI. This CDR3 is built from 13 residues.

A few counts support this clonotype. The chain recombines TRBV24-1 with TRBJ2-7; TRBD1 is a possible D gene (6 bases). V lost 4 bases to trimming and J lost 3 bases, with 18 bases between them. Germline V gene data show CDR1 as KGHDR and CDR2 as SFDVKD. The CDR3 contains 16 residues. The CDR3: CATSDPRSRGLYEQYF. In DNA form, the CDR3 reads TGTGCCACCAGTGACCCGAGATCCAGGGGCCTCTACGAGCAGTACTTC.

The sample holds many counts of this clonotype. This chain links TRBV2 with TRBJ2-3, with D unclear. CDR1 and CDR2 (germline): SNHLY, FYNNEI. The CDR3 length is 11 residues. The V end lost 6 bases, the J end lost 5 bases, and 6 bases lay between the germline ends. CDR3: CASRWQDTQYF. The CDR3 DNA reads TGTGCCAGCAGGTGGCAAGATACGCAGTATTTT.

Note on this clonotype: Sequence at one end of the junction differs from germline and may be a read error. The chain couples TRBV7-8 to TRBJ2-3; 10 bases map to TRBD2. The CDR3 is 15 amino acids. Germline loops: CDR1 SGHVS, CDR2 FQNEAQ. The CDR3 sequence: CASSLAGESTDTQYF. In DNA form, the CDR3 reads TGTGCCAGCAGCCTAGCGGGAGAAAGCACAGATACGCAGTATTTT.

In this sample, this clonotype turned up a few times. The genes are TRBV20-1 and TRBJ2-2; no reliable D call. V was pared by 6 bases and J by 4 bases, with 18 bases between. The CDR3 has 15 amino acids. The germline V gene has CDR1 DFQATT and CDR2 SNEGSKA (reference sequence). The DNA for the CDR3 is TGCAGTGCACCACGTCCAGCGTCGGGCACCGGGGAGCTGTTTTTT. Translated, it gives CSAPRPASGTGELFF.

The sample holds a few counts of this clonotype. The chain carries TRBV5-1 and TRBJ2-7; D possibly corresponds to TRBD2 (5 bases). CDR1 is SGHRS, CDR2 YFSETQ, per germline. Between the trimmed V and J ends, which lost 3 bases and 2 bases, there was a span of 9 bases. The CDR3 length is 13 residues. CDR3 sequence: CASSYELAYEQYF. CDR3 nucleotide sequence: TGCGCCAGCAGCTACGAACTAGCCTACGAGCAGTACTTC.

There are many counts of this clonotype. In nucleotides, the CDR3 is TGTGCCAGCAGTATCGACAGGGCTAATTCACCCCTCCACTTT. Its protein is CASSIDRANSPLHF. This rearrangement joins TRBV12-3 or TRBV12-4 to TRBJ1-6; 7 nucleotides align to TRBD1. The CDR3 length is 14 residues. J was trimmed by 6 bases and V by 5 bases; bases with no gene match: 4.

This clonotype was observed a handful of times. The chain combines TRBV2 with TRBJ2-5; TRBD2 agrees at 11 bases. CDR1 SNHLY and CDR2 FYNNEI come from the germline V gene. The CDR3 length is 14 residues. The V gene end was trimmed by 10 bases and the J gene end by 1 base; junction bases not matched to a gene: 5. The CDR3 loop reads CAIIAGGFQETQYF. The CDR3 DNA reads TGTGCCATCATAGCGGGGGGGTTCCAAGAGACCCAGTACTTC.

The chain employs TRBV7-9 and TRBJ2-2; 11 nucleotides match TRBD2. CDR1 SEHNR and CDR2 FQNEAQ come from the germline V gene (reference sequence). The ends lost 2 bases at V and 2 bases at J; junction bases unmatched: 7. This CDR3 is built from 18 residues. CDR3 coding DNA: TGTGCCAGCAGCTTACCGCCAAGACTAGCGGGAAACACCGGGGAGCTGTTTTTT. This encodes CASSLPPRLAGNTGELFF.

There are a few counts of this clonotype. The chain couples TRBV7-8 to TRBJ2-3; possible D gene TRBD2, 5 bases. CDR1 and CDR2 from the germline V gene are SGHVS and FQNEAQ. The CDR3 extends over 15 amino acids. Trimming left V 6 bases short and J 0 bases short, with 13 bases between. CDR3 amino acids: CASSTDYTSTDTQYF. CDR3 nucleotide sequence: TGTGCCAGCAGTACAGACTACACTAGCACAGATACGCAGTATTTT.

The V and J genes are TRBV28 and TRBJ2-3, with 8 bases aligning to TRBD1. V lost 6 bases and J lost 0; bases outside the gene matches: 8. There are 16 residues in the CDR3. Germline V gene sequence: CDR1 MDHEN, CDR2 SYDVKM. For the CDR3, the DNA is TGTGCCAGCAGGCGTTCCGGGACAGGAAGCACAGATACGCAGTATTTT. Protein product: CASRRSGTGSTDTQYF.

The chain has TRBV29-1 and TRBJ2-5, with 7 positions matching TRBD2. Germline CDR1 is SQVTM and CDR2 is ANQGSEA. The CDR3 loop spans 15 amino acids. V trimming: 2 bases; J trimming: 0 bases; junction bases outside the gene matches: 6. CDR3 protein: CSVEPLAEYQETQYF. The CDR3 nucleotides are TGCAGCGTTGAACCTCTAGCGGAGTACCAAGAGACCCAGTACTTC.

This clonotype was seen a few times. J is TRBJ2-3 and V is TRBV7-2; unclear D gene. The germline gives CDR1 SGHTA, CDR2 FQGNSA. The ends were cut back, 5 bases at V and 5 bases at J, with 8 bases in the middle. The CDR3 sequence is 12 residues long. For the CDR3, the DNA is TGTGCCAGCAGCATGATTAGAGATACGCAGTATTTT. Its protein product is CASSMIRDTQYF.

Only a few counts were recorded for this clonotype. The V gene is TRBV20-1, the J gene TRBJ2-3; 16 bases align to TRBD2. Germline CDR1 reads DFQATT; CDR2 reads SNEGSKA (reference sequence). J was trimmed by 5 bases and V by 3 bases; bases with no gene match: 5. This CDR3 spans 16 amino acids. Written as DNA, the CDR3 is TGCAGTGCTAGCGGGACTAGCGGGAGGGCCAAAGATACGCAGTATTTT. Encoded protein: CSASGTSGRAKDTQYF.

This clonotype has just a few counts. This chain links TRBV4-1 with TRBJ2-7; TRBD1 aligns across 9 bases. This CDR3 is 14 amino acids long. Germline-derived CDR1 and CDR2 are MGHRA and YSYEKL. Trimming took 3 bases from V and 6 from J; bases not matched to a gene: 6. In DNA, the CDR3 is TGCGCCAGCAGCCACCATGGACAGGGGTTCGAGCAGTACTTC. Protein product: CASSHHGQGFEQYF.

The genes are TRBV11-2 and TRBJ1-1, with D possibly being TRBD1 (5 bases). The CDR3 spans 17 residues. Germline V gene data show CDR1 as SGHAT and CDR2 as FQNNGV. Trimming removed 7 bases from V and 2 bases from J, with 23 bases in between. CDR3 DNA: TGTGCCAGCAATCTGGTGTGGCAGGGCCCTCGTAACACTGAAGCTTTCTTT. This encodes CASNLVWQGPRNTEAFF.

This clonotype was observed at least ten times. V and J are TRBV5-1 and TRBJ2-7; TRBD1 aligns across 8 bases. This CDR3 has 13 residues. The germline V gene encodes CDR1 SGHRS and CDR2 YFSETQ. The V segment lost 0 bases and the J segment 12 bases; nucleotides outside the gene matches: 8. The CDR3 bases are TGCGCCAGCAGCTTGGCCGAGGGACAGGTTTCGTACTTC. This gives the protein CASSLAEGQVSYF.

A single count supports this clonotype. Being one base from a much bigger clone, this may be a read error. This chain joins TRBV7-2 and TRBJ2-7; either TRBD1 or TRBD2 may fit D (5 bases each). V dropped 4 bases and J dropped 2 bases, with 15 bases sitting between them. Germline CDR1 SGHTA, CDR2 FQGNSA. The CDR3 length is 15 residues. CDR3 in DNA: TGTGCCAGCAGCTCGCCGGGACCAGCGGCCTACGAGCAGTACTTC. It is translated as CASSSPGPAAYEQYF. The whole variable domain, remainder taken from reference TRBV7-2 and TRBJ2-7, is GAGVSQSPSNKVTEKGKDVELRCDPISGHTALYWYRQSLGQGLEFLIYFQGNSAPDKSGLPSDRFSAERTGGSVSTLTIQRTQQEDSAVYLCASSSPGPAAYEQYFGPGTRLTVT.

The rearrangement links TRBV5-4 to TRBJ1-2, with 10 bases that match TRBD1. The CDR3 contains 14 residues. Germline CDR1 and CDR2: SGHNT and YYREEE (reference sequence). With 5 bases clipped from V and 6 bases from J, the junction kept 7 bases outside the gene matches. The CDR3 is CASSLTGTGDGYTF. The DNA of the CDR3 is TGTGCCAGCAGTTTAACCGGGACAGGGGATGGCTACACCTTC.

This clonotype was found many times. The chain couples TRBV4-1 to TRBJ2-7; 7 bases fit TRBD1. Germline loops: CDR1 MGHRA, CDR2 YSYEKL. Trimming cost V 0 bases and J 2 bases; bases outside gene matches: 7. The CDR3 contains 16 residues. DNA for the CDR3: TGCGCCAGCAGCCAAGATCTAGGGACAGCCACCTACGAGCAGTACTTC. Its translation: CASSQDLGTATYEQYF.

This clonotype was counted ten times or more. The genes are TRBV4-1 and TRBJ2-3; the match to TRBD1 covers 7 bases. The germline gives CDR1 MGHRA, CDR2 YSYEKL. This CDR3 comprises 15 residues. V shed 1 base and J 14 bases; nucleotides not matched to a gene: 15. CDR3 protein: CASSQVPGQTPRSYF. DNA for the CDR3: TGCGCCAGCAGCCAAGTGCCGGGACAGACGCCTCGGTCGTATTTT.

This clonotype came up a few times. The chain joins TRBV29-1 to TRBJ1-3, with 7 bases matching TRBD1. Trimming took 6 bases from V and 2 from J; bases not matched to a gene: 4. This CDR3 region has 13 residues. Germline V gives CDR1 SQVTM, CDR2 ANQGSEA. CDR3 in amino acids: CSVFDRAGNTIYF. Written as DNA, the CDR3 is TGCAGCGTCTTCGACAGGGCTGGAAACACCATATATTTT.